This T cell receptor (beta chain) is from a study of blood T cell repertoires in COVID-19. In the original workflow: Amplification of reference gene primers provided the estimated nucleated cell counts. TCRdb's table, derived via immunoSEQ multiplex PCR, lists solely in-frame clones and lacks some. Clone size and the V and J calls come from that table; the DNA yielded D and trimming. Found here are hundreds of thousands of clones, around nine tenths of them singletons; the top ten hold approximately 4.5%. The CDR3 is 16 amino acids. Trimming shortened V by 4 bases and J by 5 bases, and 21 bases separated the two germline ends. Per germline, CDR1 MGHRA and CDR2 YSYEKL.

Sequenced input: peripheral blood. The receptor comes from a young woman with acute or convalescent COVID-19. The V and J genes are TRBV4-1 and TRBJ2-7, with D possibly TRBD1 on 5 matching bases. CDR3 in DNA: TGCGCCAGCAGCCGCAACGAGGCAGGGAACGTTCACGAGCAGTACTTC. Amino acid sequence: CASSRNEAGNVHEQYF.